This TCR beta chain was identified during a study of cytomegalovirus exposure and HLA in healthy donors (dated by TCRdb to the late 2010s). Regarding the research as a whole: According to an earlier analysis of a few hundred of the donors, about 190 million T cells yielded roughly 110 million unique TCR beta sequences and about 280 Gb of sequence data. An early release that covered approximately 600 HLA-typed donors contained approximately 300 gigabases of sequencing data and about 93 million unique TCR sequences. Of the roughly 400 genotyped donors, approximately 83% fell in the genetic ancestry cluster associated with self-reported Caucasian donors. The study aimed to test whether signatures of past pathogen exposure could be identified by cataloging public T cell receptors. The T cell repertoires of 550 to 850 subjects were profiled by immunosequencing and related to cytomegalovirus serostatus. Besides the first cohort of 666 subjects, a separate validation cohort made up of 120 different subjects was used. To predict cytomegalovirus infection status, the study combined high-throughput TCR immunosequencing, statistical association of individual TCRs with disease status, and machine learning. In a later analysis, previously published TCR beta repertoires from 666 donors were re-analyzed and high-resolution HLA genotyping was added so that TCR occurrence patterns could be studied. The later analysis used no new phenotypic data to find candidate immune exposures, relying instead on TCR beta sequences and their occurrence across donors. An earlier analysis of 587 of the donors used high-throughput TCR beta sequencing to judge whether each TCR beta V gene segment behaved as functional or pseudogenic. Alongside the repertoire data, information on donor age, sex, ethnicity and CMV serostatus was compiled. Genome-wide SNP genotypes for about 65% of the roughly 670 donors were used in a later genetic analysis, which treated that subset as a discovery cohort. Every repertoire in the discovery cohort had been generated on one and the same sequencing platform. Both class I and class II loci were covered by HLA typing, at four-digit resolution. The number of typed donors differed by locus: 629-630 for A, B, C, DRB1 and DQB1; some 500 for DQA1; over 600 for DPA1; and 450 to 480 for DPB1. Because of strong linkage in the cohort, four to six DR-DQ haplotypes were treated as single units for association and clustering. Among 398 genotyped donors of the cohort, an average of roughly 240,000 unique TCR beta nucleotide sequences were sequenced per donor, about a sixth of them non-productive. Findings and caveats that apply to the study as a whole: In a later genetic analysis, a missense DCLRE1C variant was associated with V-gene and J-gene trimming of TCR beta chains, and the association was replicated in an independent cohort. The classifier was reported to diagnose cytomegalovirus status with high specificity and sensitivity in both the original cohort and the validation cohort. An earlier analysis of several hundred of the donors showed that most TCR beta V segments appeared in productive rearrangements either about 87% or about 30% of the time, which broadly matched IMGT annotations. Specific HLA alleles were associated with over 15,000 TCR beta sequences at a false discovery rate of 0.05 in a later analysis. In a later genetic analysis, fewer N-insertions in productive TCRs were reported among donors in an Asian-associated ancestry cluster than the roughly 700-donor mean. A further reported finding was that TCR beta sequences accurately predicted the HLA-A and HLA-B alleles for most subjects in the first cohort. According to the authors, the approach could potentially be generalized to other disease states and immunological phenotypes. A later analysis reported that several top co-occurrence clusters appeared linked to parvovirus B19, influenza, CMV and Epstein-Barr virus. Linkage disequilibrium might explain the correlated functional status among segregating V segments, but an unknown experimental factor could not be excluded. Some IMGT-functional V segments, including TRBV6-2 and TRBV6-3, could not be told apart with the 87-base-pair reads, so those segments were excluded. For the cohort, immune exposure information was limited to CMV serostatus. Because counts were too low, fewer than 20 rarely observed V segments, including chromosome 9 orphons, were excluded from the earlier analysis of some 590 of the donors. According to a later analysis, TCR association rates differed among HLA loci, with DRB1 alleles showing the most associated TCRs and HLA-C alleles showing the fewest. Roughly uniform sequencing depth across donors was assumed in presence/absence analyses, although this assumption may not hold. Strong co-occurrence of HLA alleles, especially DR and DQ, made assigning TCR associations to individual alleles difficult. This cohort had only TCR beta chains sequenced, and the lack of alpha or paired-chain data limited which features could be detected. In the study, 150 to 200 TCR beta chains were listed as associated with cytomegalovirus. Most TCR sequences were observed very rarely across donors, whereas some public TCRs were present in many individuals. Most CMV-associated TCR beta chains appeared to be HLA-restricted in a later analysis, and the HLA associations seemed to be driven largely by CMV exposure. In vitro tests confirmed that a few of the cytomegalovirus-associated TCR beta chains recognize cytomegalovirus antigens. The sequencing pipeline was judged likely to have produced a cluster of highly shared sequence variants as a technical artifact. A later analysis found that HLA-associated TCR beta chains were more clonally expanded and had lower generation probabilities than equally common non-associated chains. Because HLA typing was missing for some donors at each locus, association tests included only the typed subset.

The cohort comprised 666 healthy bone marrow donors. All cohort members were sampled while nominally healthy, although unrecorded immune exposures were likely present. The donor was CMV seronegative and was included in the group of 352 seronegative cohort members. A peripheral blood sample was provided by each donor, and peripheral blood mononuclear cells were used for TCR beta sequencing. The Qiagen DNeasy Blood Extraction Kit was used to extract genomic DNA from the blood cell samples. Of note for this clone: It has no known antigen specificity. There are no base qualities to consult, and no much larger clone falls within one base.

The germline V end is reduced by 1 base and the J end by 3 bases; junction bases left unmatched: 0. For CDR1 and CDR2, the germline V gene (reference sequence) lists SGHNT and YYREEE. The CDR3 contains 13 residues, cysteine and phenylalanine counted. The entry retains the CDR3 DNA only, 39 bases that are in frame from base 1. The library was obtained by the immunoSEQ multiplex PCR assay. The multiplex PCR relied on a mix of 60 forward primers for TCR Vbeta segments and 13 reverse primers for TCR Jbeta segments. A multiplex PCR assay on genomic DNA amplified the CDR3 region of rearranged TCR beta genes. The amplified TCR beta libraries were sequenced on the Illumina HiSeq System as 87-base-pair reads. Turning to the authors' computational methods: A later analysis tallied tens of millions of unique TCR beta chains across the approximately 670 repertoires, and 10 million to 11 million of those chains were shared by two or more donors. To remove PCR and sequencing errors, raw reads were error-corrected and collapsed into unique sequences using a nearest-neighbor algorithm that merged closely related sequences. V, D and J gene segments were assigned by aligning CDR3 sequences to IMGT reference sequences. For a sequence to be retained, at least a six-nucleotide match to both a V gene segment and a J gene segment was required. A rearrangement counted as productive if the CDR3 had no stop codons and remained in frame with V and J, and every other rearrangement counted as non-productive. Following IMGT convention, CDR3 was defined as the stretch from the second conserved V-encoded cysteine up to the conserved J-encoded phenylalanine. The earlier analysis of about 500 of the donors excluded sequences that lacked an unambiguous match to a single V gene segment. An earlier analysis of a few hundred of the donors classified V segments as functional when productive rearrangements were above 56.7% and as segregating when the standard deviation between donors was above 5%. A statistical classification framework was built for diagnosing cytomegalovirus status from the catalog of TCR beta chain sequences. V and J gene assignment, in a later analysis, came from comparing TCR nucleotide sequences with IMGT/GENE-DB human TR gene sequences. Using the TCRdist pipeline, a later analysis assigned CDR3 sequences along with most-parsimonious VDJ recombination scenarios. In a later analysis, each TCR beta chain was defined by its CDR3 amino acid sequence together with its V-gene family, and reads without a unique V-gene family were excluded. A later analysis removed 592 highly shared, low-generation-probability nucleotide sequences to deal with suspected cross-contamination and a sequencing artifact. For each public chain, a later analysis derived a clonal expansion index from normalized ranks of inferred template counts within each repertoire. A later analysis computed generation probabilities with a VDJ recombination model fitted to out-of-frame rearrangements, and checked the results against IGoR. In a later analysis, TCR-TCR, TCR-HLA and TCR-CMV co-occurrence was scored with hypergeometric tests, and a repertoire-size bias correction was applied to TCR pairs. False discovery rates were estimated in a later analysis by permuting HLA or CMV assignments 20 times. A later analysis grouped co-occurring TCRs with DBSCAN, adding TCRdist sequence similarity when clustering within HLA-allele-positive subsets. Repertoires with fewer than 30,000 or more than 120,000 public chains were left out of co-occurrence clustering, as were five repertoires with anomalous nucleotide sharing. Drawn from immuneACCESS, this table holds only the in-frame rearrangements with V and J called that TCRdb kept. Clones are partly lost; checked studies trace under half to an unresolved V gene and leave the rest unexplained. V, J and clone size derive from that table, while D and trimming were established from the DNA sequence. The sample yields roughly 34,000 clones; 84% were counted once. The ten most abundant clones make up 3.6% of the sample.

The sample taken for sequencing was PBMCs. This receptor was identified in a woman in her late teens or twenties in good health and CMV-seronegative. The sequence is built from TRBV5-4 and TRBJ1-1; the junction holds 7 bases that match TRBD1. The DNA sequence is given as TGTGCCAGCAGCTTGCAGGGGGACACTGAAGCTTTCTTT. This is translated as CASSLQGDTEAFF. Beyond the CDR3, the reference TRBV5-4 and TRBJ1-1 genes provide the residues; the full variable domain reads: ETGVTQSPTHLIKTRGQQVTLRCSSQSGHNTVSWYQQALGQGPQFIFQYYREEENGRGNFPPRFSGLQFPNYSSELNVNALELDDSALYLCASSLQGDTEAFFGQGTRLTVV.